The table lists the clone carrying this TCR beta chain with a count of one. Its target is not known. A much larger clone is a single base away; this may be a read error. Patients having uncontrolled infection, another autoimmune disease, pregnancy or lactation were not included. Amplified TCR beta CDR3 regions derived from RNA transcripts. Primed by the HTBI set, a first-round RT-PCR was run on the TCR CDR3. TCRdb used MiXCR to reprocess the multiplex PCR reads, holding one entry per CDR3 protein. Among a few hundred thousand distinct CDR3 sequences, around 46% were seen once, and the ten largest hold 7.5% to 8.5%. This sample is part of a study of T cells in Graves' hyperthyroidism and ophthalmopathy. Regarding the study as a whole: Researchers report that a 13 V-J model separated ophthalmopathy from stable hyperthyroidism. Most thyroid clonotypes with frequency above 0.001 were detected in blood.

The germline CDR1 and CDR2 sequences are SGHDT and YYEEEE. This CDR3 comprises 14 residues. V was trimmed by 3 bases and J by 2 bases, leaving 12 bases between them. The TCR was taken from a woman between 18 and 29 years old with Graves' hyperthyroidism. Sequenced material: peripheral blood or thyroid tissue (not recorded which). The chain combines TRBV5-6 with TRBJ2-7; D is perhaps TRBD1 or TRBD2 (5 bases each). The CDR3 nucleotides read TGTGCCAGCAGCTCGTGGGACCCCGCCTACGAGCAGTACTTC. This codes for CASSSWDPAYEQYF.